This TCR beta chain was sequenced during a study of CD8 T cells in ankylosing spondylitis (TCRdb year 2017). Broadly, across the study: To find TCR variants linked to disease, the study profiled T cell receptor beta repertoires in ankylosing spondylitis patients and healthy donors. The full study cohort was made up of 25 to 30 ankylosing spondylitis patients and 108 healthy donors. Peripheral blood was sampled, and synovial fluid was also collected from ankylosing spondylitis patients. Study-wide findings and limitations: Significant enrichment of the disease-linked clones was reported in matched synovial fluid samples from ankylosing spondylitis patients. Some motif variants were previously reported in synovial fluid and blood of reactive arthritis patients, suggesting common disease-initiation mechanisms. Blood from ankylosing spondylitis patients appeared to be characterized by a TCR beta motif composed of about eight highly homologous amino acid variants. A CD8+ phenotype was shown by the disease-linked clones, which were found at relatively low frequencies in peripheral blood.

Data came from an Illumina HiSeq 2500. TCR beta libraries were prepared by quantitative 5'-RACE with molecular barcodes. From the authors' description of their analysis: Disease-linked TCR variants were identified with a new computational method built on a probabilistic model of VDJ rearrangement. The public reads were reprocessed in TCRdb via fastp at Q25 and MiXCR, keeping in-frame beta chains. Rows are combined by CDR3 protein, so each entry shows the most common genes and DNA. Clone size and V and J calls follow TCRdb, not the original study. This sample gives about 320,000 distinct CDR3 sequences in total; around 10% of them show up just once. The ten largest clones add up to about 10% of the sample. This clonotype was recorded many times. The antigen it recognizes is unknown. There are no base qualities to consult, and no much larger clone falls within one base. CDR1 and CDR2 are read off the germline V gene as SGHDT and YYEEEE. Unmatched junction bases come to 5, with V trimmed by 4 bases and J by 7 bases. The CDR3, cysteine through phenylalanine, is 13 amino acids long. Just CDR3 DNA is preserved here, 39 bases in frame from base 1.

This TCR derives from a female donor with ankylosing spondylitis or in good health (not recorded which). The V and J genes are TRBV5-6 and TRBJ2-1; 7 central bases correspond to TRBD1. The sequenced sample was blood, either unsorted or a sorted T cell fraction (not recorded which). The CDR3 reads as follows: CASSLGTVNEQFF. The base sequence is TGTGCCAGCAGCCTCGGGACAGTGAATGAGCAGTTCTTC.